The next 25 T cell receptor beta chains were all read from a single sample in a study of shared T cell receptors in the human thymus (dated by TCRdb to 2020 to 2022). Receptor libraries were prepared by the immunoSEQ multiplex PCR assay. TCRdb limited this immuneACCESS table to in-frame rearrangements with V and J called. A share of clones is missing; checked studies link under half to unresolved V genes, and the rest is unexplained. The sample yields almost 550,000 clones; 75% to 80% were counted once. The top ten clonotypes cover 0.01% to 0.015% of the sample. The same specimen was also included in a second study, on human thymus T cells.

Sequencing used thymocytes. The receptors come from a boy under three years old with a congenital heart defect. Donor details come from another sample of the same person, matched by shared clones.

V is TRBV10-1 and J is TRBJ2-3; 12 positions agree with TRBD2. Germline V gene sequence: CDR1 WNHNN, CDR2 SYGVQD (reference sequence). The CDR3 covers 16 residues. V lost 5 bases and J lost 5; bases outside the gene matches: 8. DNA for the CDR3: TGCGCCAGCAGTTCCCTAGCGGGAGGGCCAAAAGATACGCAGTATTTT. Translating it yields CASSSLAGGPKDTQYF.

V is TRBV11-2 and J is TRBJ1-2, with 8 bases aligning to TRBD1. With V trimmed by 3 bases and J by 3 bases, 6 bases remained unmatched. The germline gives CDR1 SGHAT, CDR2 FQNNGV. There are 15 residues in the CDR3. The CDR3 is CASSFQGAYDYGYTF. The CDR3 coding sequence is TGTGCCAGCAGCTTCCAGGGGGCATACGACTATGGCTACACCTTC.

The rearrangement links TRBV14 to TRBJ2-2; 7 bases are shared with TRBD1. Germline CDR1 and CDR2: SGHDN and FVKESK. The CDR3 has 14 amino acids. The V and J ends lost 6 bases and 0 bases, in that order; junction bases with no gene match: 1. The CDR3, as DNA: TGTGCCAGCAGTCAGGGGGCGAACACCGGGGAGCTGTTTTTT. It yields the protein CASSQGANTGELFF. The whole variable domain, filled in from reference TRBV14 and TRBJ2-2, reads EAGVTQFPSHSVIEKGQTVTLRCDPISGHDNLYWYRRVMGKEIKFLLHFVKESKQDESGMPNNRFLAERTGGTYSTLKVQPAELEDSGVYFCASSQGANTGELFFGEGSRLTVL.

This CDR3 is CASSRIWDSPYNSNQPQHF. The CDR3 DNA is TGCGCCAGCAGCCGAATCTGGGACAGTCCTTACAATAGCAATCAGCCCCAGCATTTT. This chain uses TRBV4-1 with TRBJ1-5; 7 bases line up with TRBD1. Germline V gives CDR1 MGHRA, CDR2 YSYEKL. The CDR3 sequence is 19 residues long. Losses at the gene ends were 4 bases for V and 0 bases for J; bases not matched to a gene: 15.

The chain couples TRBV4-3 to TRBJ2-5; 7 nucleotides align to TRBD2. V trimming: 1 base; J trimming: 1 base; junction bases outside the gene matches: 3. The CDR3 runs 15 residues. Looked up from germline, CDR1 is LGHNA and CDR2 is YSLEER. In DNA, the CDR3 is TGCGCCAGCAGCCAAGGGACGGGAGGCCAAGAGACCCAGTACTTC. Translated: CASSQGTGGQETQYF.

As regards this clone: The sample has other DNA sequences that encode this CDR3 too. The chain joins TRBV6-6 to TRBJ1-2, with TRBD1 as a possible D gene (5 bases). The CDR3 is 13 amino acids. CDR1 and CDR2 from the germline V gene are MNHNY and SVGAGI (reference sequence). The V gene lost 7 bases and the J gene lost 8 bases, with 17 bases spanning the gap. This CDR3 is CASTRARKGGYTF. The CDR3 region has the DNA TGTGCCAGCACCAGGGCCCGTAAGGGGGGCTACACCTTC.

This clone was picked up one time. The chain recombines TRBV5-6 with TRBJ2-7, with a tentative D call TRBD1 (5 bases). V gave up 1 base and J gave up 6 bases, with 14 bases separating them. Germline values: CDR1 SGHDT, CDR2 YYEEEE. The CDR3 runs to 14 residues. The CDR3 loop is CASSLRGSPREQYF. The CDR3 DNA follows: TGTGCCAGCAGCTTGAGGGGCTCCCCCCGCGAGCAGTACTTC.

V is TRBV6-5 and J is TRBJ2-7, with 7 positions matching TRBD1. Germline loops: CDR1 MNHEY, CDR2 SVGAGI. CDR3 length: 12 residues. The V gene end was trimmed by 11 bases and the J gene end by 3 bases; junction bases not matched to a gene: 7. The DNA for the CDR3 is TGTGCCTCCCGGACAGGTGACTACGAGCAGTACTTC. Encoded protein: CASRTGDYEQYF.

This clone was detected only a few times. This chain joins TRBV28 and TRBJ2-7; D gene ambiguous. There are 13 residues in the CDR3. The ends were cut back, 6 bases at V and 2 bases at J, with 11 bases in the middle. Germline V gives CDR1 MDHEN, CDR2 SYDVKM. CDR3 DNA sequence: TGTGCCAGCAGCTCAATACGGGCCTACGAGCAGTACTTC. Translated: CASSSIRAYEQYF.

J is TRBJ1-5 and V is TRBV6-4; no reliable D call. V was pared by 3 bases and J by 1 base, with 7 bases between. This CDR3 comprises 14 residues. CDR1 is MRHNA, CDR2 SNTAGT, per germline. The CDR3 is CASSETGSNQPQHF. The CDR3 region has the DNA TGTGCCAGCAGTGAAACGGGAAGCAATCAGCCCCAGCATTTT.

This sequence joins TRBV5-1 and TRBJ2-5, with a weak D call TRBD2 (5 bases). Germline CDR1 is SGHRS and CDR2 is YFSETQ. The CDR3 is 14 residues long. V was clipped by 4 bases and J by 5 bases, with 15 bases between them. Here the CDR3 reads CASSPPGGWETQYF. CDR3 nucleotide sequence: TGCGCCAGCAGCCCCCCAGGCGGGTGGGAGACCCAGTACTTC.

The chain carries TRBV7-9 and TRBJ1-1; D might be TRBD1 (5 bases). Germline V gene lookup returns CDR1 SEHNR and CDR2 FQNEAQ (reference sequence). The CDR3 contains 13 residues. V was trimmed by 7 bases and J by 4 bases, leaving 13 bases between them. CDR3 loop: CASNGGRSTEAFF. The CDR3 DNA reads TGTGCCAGCAACGGGGGAAGGAGCACTGAAGCTTTCTTT.

In DNA, the CDR3 is TGTGCTAGTGGTTTGGTACCGATTAACTCGACTAGTTCTTTTTACGAGCAGTACTTC. Translated: CASGLVPINSTSSFYEQYF. This sequence joins TRBV12-5 and TRBJ2-7, with D possibly matching TRBD2 (6 bases). The CDR3 is made up of 19 amino acids. The germline V and J ends were trimmed by 0 bases and 4 bases, with 25 bases remaining between them. Germline V gene data show CDR1 as LGHNT and CDR2 as FRNRAP.

The J gene is TRBJ1-1, the V gene TRBV10-1, with D possibly TRBD1 on 6 matching bases. This CDR3 region has 16 residues. Germline CDR1 is WNHNN and CDR2 is SYGVQD (reference sequence). Trimming removed 2 bases from V and 9 bases from J, with 22 bases in between. CDR3 nucleotides: TGCGCCAGCAGTGAGATTCGACAGGCGAACCCAATACAAGCTTTCTTT. Translating gives CASSEIRQANPIQAFF.

The chain uses TRBV28 and TRBJ2-1; tentatively, D is TRBD1 (5 bases). Per germline, CDR1 MDHEN and CDR2 SYDVKM. The CDR3 consists of 17 residues. Trimming stripped 6 bases from V and 0 bases from J, with 18 bases between. The CDR3 protein is CASSRNHRQSSYNEQFF. The CDR3 region has the DNA TGTGCCAGCAGCCGGAACCATCGACAGAGCTCCTACAATGAGCAGTTCTTC.

V gene TRBV28 combines with J gene TRBJ2-3, with no clear D. CDR1 and CDR2 from the germline V gene are MDHEN and SYDVKM. This CDR3 contains 13 residues. V was trimmed by 4 bases and J by 3 bases, leaving 8 bases between them. The CDR3, as DNA: TGTGCCAGCAGTTACCGGAGAACAGATACGCAGTATTTT. It codes for CASSYRRTDTQYF.

This clone showed up just once. The V and J genes are TRBV27 and TRBJ1-5; 7 positions agree with TRBD1. The CDR3 is made up of 16 amino acids. V gave up 8 bases and J gave up 2 bases; unmatched junction bases: 12. In germline, CDR1 is MNHEY, CDR2 SMNVEV (reference sequence). The CDR3 loop reads CASHPHRGSGNQPQHF. In DNA form, the CDR3 reads TGTGCCAGCCACCCACACAGGGGCTCGGGCAATCAGCCCCAGCATTTT.

The chain has TRBV27 and TRBJ1-3; D might be TRBD1 (6 bases). Trimming removed 5 bases from V and 5 bases from J, with 22 bases in between. Looked up from germline, CDR1 is MNHEY and CDR2 is SMNVEV (reference sequence). The CDR3 is made up of 17 amino acids. CDR3 coding DNA: TGTGCCAGCAGTCCGGGGGGCAGGGGACCGCGTCGAAACACCATATATTTT. Its translation is CASSPGGRGPRRNTIYF.

The chain employs TRBV5-4 and TRBJ2-7; 7 bases fit TRBD1. Germline V lookup: CDR1 SGHNT, CDR2 YYREEE (reference sequence). The CDR3 is made up of 16 amino acids. J gave up 0 bases and V 3 bases, and 9 bases lay outside the gene matches. In DNA, the CDR3 is TGTGCCAGCAGCTGGGCGACAGGGATAAGCTCCTACGAGCAGTACTTC. Translated: CASSWATGISSYEQYF.

This chain connects TRBV18 to TRBJ2-7; TRBD2 matches 8 bases. CDR1 is KGHSH and CDR2 is LQKENI in the germline V gene. The CDR3 totals 16 residues. With 0 bases clipped from V and 2 bases from J, the junction kept 6 bases outside the gene matches. The CDR3 protein is CASSPPVSGRAYEQYF. The CDR3 bases are TGTGCCAGCTCACCACCGGTAAGCGGGAGAGCCTACGAGCAGTACTTC. Full variable domain (rest looked up from reference TRBV18 and TRBJ2-7): NAGVMQNPRHLVRRRGQEARLRCSPMKGHSHVYWYRQLPEEGLKFMVYLQKENIIDESGMPKERFSAEFPKEGPSILRIQQVVRGDSAAYFCASSPPVSGRAYEQYFGPGTRLTVT.

The chain is built from TRBV30 and TRBJ2-7; D perhaps matches TRBD1 (6 bases). Germline V gene lookup returns CDR1 GTSNPN and CDR2 SVGIG (reference sequence). The V and J ends lost 7 bases and 0 bases respectively, with 31 bases between them. The CDR3 contains 19 residues. CDR3 sequence: CAFDGSSPGQEYTSYEQYF. The CDR3 nucleotides are TGTGCCTTCGACGGCTCCTCGCCGGGACAAGAGTATACCTCCTACGAGCAGTACTTC. The complete variable domain, with remaining parts taken from reference TRBV30 and TRBJ2-7, reads SQTIHQWPATLVQPVGSPLSLECTVEGTSNPNLYWYRQAAGRGLQLLFYSVGIGQISSEVPQNLSASRPQDRQFILSSKKLLLSDSGFYLCAFDGSSPGQEYTSYEQYFGPGTRLTVT.

This rearrangement joins TRBV4-3 to TRBJ2-1, with D perhaps TRBD2 (6 bases). Per germline, CDR1 LGHNA and CDR2 YSLEER. The CDR3 is 19 residues long. V lost 3 bases and J 6 bases, leaving 27 bases between the germline ends. This CDR3 is CASSHSRRGSGPEVNEQFF. DNA for the CDR3: TGCGCCAGCAGCCATTCCCGAAGGGGTAGCGGCCCAGAGGTCAATGAGCAGTTCTTC.

The chain recombines TRBV19 with TRBJ2-1, with TRBD2 as a possible D gene (6 bases). Germline V gene sequence: CDR1 LNHDA, CDR2 SQIVND (reference sequence). V lost 3 bases and J 6 bases, leaving 12 bases between the germline ends. This CDR3 contains 14 residues. The CDR3 coding sequence is TGTGCCAGTAGTATCCTCAGCGGGCGCAATGAGCAGTTCTTC. This encodes CASSILSGRNEQFF.

This chain connects TRBV4-1 to TRBJ1-2; 7 nucleotides match TRBD1. The CDR3 contains 15 residues. In germline, CDR1 is MGHRA, CDR2 YSYEKL. The junction had 12 bases not matched to a gene; V was cut back by 3 bases and J by 8 bases. CDR3: CASSQTRGQLGGYTF. The CDR3 DNA sequence: TGCGCCAGCAGCCAGACAAGGGGACAGCTTGGAGGCTACACCTTC.

The V gene is TRBV11-2, the J gene TRBJ2-1, with 7 bases aligning to TRBD1. This CDR3 is 12 amino acids long. The junction had 8 bases not matched to a gene; V was cut back by 7 bases and J by 11 bases. The germline gives CDR1 SGHAT, CDR2 FQNNGV. The CDR3 loop is CASIEGALKQFF. CDR3 nucleotides: TGTGCCAGCATCGAGGGGGCCCTAAAGCAGTTCTTC.